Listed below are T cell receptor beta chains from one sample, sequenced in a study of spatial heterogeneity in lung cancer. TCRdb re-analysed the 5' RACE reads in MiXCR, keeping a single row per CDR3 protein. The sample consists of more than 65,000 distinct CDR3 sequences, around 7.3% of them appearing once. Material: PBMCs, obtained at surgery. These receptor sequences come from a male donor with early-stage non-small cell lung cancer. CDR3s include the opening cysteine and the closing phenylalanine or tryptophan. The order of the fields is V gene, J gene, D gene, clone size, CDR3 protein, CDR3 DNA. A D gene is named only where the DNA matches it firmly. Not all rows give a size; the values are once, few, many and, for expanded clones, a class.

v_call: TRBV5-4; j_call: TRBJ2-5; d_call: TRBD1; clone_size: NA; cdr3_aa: CASSRQGEETQYF; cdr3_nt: TGTGCCAGCAGCCGACAGGGAGAAGAGACCCAGTACTTC
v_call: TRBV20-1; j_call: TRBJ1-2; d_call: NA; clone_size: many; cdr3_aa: CSALGYSYGYTF; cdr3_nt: TGCAGTGCCCTTGGCTATAGCTATGGCTACACCTTC
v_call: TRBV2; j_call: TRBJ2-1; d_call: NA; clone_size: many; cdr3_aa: CASIVNREQFF; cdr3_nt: TGTGCCAGCATCGTAAACCGTGAGCAGTTCTTC
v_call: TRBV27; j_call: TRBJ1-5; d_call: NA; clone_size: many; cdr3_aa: CASRQGFTNQPQHF; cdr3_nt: TGTGCCAGCAGGCAGGGTTTTACCAATCAGCCCCAGCATTTT
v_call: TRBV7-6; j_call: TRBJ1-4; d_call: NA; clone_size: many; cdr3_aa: CASSFRAGEKLFF; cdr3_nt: TGTGCCAGCAGCTTCAGGGCGGGTGAAAAACTGTTTTTT
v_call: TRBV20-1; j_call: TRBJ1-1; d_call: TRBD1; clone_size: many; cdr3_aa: CSAKTGATEAFF; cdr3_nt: TGCAGTGCCAAGACAGGGGCCACTGAAGCTTTCTTT
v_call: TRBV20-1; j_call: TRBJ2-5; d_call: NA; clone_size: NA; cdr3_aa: CSARLPAKRAQETQYF; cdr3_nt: TGCAGTGCTAGACTCCCAGCGAAAAGGGCCCAAGAGACCCAGTACTTC
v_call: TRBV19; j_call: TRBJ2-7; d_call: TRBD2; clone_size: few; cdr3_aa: CASSIADPGGSYEQYF; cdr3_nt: TGTGCCAGTAGTATAGCGGACCCCGGGGGGTCCTACGAGCAGTACTTC
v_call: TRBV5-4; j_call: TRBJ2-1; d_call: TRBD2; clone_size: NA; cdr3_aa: CASSPGGLADEQFF; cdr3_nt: TGTGCCAGCAGCCCGGGGGGGTTGGCGGATGAGCAGTTCTTC
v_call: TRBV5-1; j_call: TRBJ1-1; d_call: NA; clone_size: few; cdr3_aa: CASSRDNPPNTEAFF; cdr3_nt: TGCGCCAGCAGCCGTGACAATCCCCCCAACACTGAAGCTTTCTTT
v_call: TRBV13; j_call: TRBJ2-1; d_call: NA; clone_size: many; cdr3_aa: CASLNSGYNEQFF; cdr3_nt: TGTGCCAGCCTTAATTCAGGGTACAATGAGCAGTTCTTC
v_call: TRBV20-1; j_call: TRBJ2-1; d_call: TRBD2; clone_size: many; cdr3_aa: CSARAGLAGPDEQFF; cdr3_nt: TGCAGTGCTAGAGCCGGCCTAGCGGGGCCGGATGAGCAGTTCTTC
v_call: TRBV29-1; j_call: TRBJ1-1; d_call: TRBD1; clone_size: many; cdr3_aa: CSVERGTVEAFF; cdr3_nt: TGCAGCGTTGAGAGGGGGACAGTGGAAGCTTTCTTT
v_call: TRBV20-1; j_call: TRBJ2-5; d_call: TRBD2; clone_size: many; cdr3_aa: CSASGLAGGPRETQYF; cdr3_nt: TGCAGTGCTAGTGGACTAGCGGGAGGGCCGAGGGAGACCCAGTACTTC
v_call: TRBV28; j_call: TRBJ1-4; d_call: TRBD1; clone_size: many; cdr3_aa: CASSWGTGDNEKLFF; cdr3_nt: TGTGCCAGCAGTTGGGGGACAGGGGATAATGAAAAACTGTTTTTT
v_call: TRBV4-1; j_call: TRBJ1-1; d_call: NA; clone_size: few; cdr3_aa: CASSQEGRPGGTAFF; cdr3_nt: TGCGCCAGCAGCCAAGAGGGGAGGCCCGGGGGAACGGCTTTCTTT
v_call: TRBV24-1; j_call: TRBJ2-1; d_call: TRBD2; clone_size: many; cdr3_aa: CATSRGGLGNEQFF; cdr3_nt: TGTGCCACCAGTCGGGGGGGGTTAGGCAATGAGCAGTTCTTC
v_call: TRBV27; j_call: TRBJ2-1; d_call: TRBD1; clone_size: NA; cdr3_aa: CASSSPGQSSYNEQFF; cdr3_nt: TGTGCCAGCAGTAGCCCGGGACAGAGCTCCTACAATGAGCAGTTCTTC
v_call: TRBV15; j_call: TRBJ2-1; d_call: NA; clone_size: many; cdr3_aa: CATSRGGLATNEQFF; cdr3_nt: TGTGCCACCAGCAGAGGCGGTCTAGCCACCAATGAGCAGTTCTTC
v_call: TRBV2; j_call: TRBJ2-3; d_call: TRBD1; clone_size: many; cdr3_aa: CASTGSETGASTDTQYF; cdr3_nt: TGTGCCAGCACCGGAAGTGAGACAGGGGCTAGCACAGATACGCAGTATTTT
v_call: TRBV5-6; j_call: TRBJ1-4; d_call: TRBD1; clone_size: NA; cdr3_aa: CASSFDRENEKLFF; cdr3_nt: TGTGCCAGCAGCTTTGACAGGGAGAATGAAAAACTGTTTTTT
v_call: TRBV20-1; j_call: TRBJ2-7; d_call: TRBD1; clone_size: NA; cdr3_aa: CSARDRKGAWAEQYF; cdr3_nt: TGCAGTGCTAGAGATCGAAAGGGGGCGTGGGCCGAGCAGTACTTC
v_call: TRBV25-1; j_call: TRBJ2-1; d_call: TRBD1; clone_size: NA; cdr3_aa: CASGGRDRAYNEQFF; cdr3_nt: TGTGCCAGCGGGGGCCGGGACAGGGCTTACAATGAGCAGTTCTTC
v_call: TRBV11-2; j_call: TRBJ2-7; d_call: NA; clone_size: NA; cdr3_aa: CASSLDRALSYEQYF; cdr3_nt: TGTGCCAGCAGCTTAGACAGGGCCCTTTCCTACGAGCAGTACTTC
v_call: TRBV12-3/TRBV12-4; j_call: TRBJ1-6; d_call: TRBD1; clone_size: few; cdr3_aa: CASSFGQGGSPLHF; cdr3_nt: TGTGCCAGCAGTTTCGGACAGGGAGGATCACCCCTCCACTTT